This T cell receptor beta chain was captured in a study of metastatic and nonmetastatic thyroid tumors. In the study overall: Across peripheral blood and tumor or nodule tissue samples taken from malignant and benign thyroid patients, the repertoires were compared with one another.

Details on this clone: Its antigen is undetermined.

None of the patients had undergone any treatment ahead of thyroid surgery. As processed by the authors: Using the CDR3 differences seen across clinicopathological groups, the authors built a distant-metastasis classifier for papillary thyroid cancer, which was meant to discriminate distant-metastatic patients. TCRdb re-called the PCR reads via MiXCR. Here the V and J calls rest on TCRdb's processing, not on the authors' analysis. The sample carries around 45,000 clones, 16% recorded once. Overall study findings and caveats: The study reportedly found significantly higher TCR beta diversity in malignant thyroid tumors than benign nodules, in blood and tumor.

The sample was blood. The clonotype was recovered from a female donor with papillary thyroid cancer or a benign thyroid nodule (not recorded which). Some clones in this sample may be carry-over from other donors' samples.

In DNA form, the CDR3 reads TGCAGTGCCACCCCCGGGACTAATTCACCCCTCCACTTT. It translates to CSATPGTNSPLHF. The J gene is TRBJ1-6, the V gene TRBV20-1; the D gene is possibly TRBD1 (5 bases). The V end was cut by 6 bases, the J end by 6 bases, with 12 bases between. Germline loops: CDR1 DFQATT, CDR2 SNEGSKA (reference sequence). The CDR3 covers 13 residues.